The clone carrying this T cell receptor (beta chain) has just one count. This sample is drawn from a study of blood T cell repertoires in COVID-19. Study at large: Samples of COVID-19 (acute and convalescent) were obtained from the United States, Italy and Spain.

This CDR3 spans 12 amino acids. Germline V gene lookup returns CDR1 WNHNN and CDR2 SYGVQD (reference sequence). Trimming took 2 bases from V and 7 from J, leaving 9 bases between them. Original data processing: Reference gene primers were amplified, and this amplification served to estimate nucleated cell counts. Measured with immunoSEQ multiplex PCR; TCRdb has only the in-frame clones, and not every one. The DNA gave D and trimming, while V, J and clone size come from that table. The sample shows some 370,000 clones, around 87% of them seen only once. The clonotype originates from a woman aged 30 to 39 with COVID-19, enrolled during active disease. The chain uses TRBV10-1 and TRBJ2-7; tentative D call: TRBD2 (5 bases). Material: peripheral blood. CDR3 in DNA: TGCGCCAGCAGTGAGGCTGGGGAGGAGCAGTACTTC. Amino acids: CASSEAGEEQYF.